This TCR beta chain derives from a study of PD-L1 blockade in urothelial cancer. About the study: After treatment start, blood was analyzed at 3 weeks (second dose) and at 6 weeks.

The table lists this clone with a few counts. Time point described: pretreatment peripheral blood. In each PCR, synthetic TCR analog templates were spiked in. Data came from immunoSEQ multiplex PCR; TCRdb stores just in-frame clones and leaves some out. The sample has around 50,000 clones; more than 80% are singletons. CDR3 size: 16 residues. V was pared by 2 bases and J by 3 bases, with 5 bases of the junction left unmatched. The germline CDR1 and CDR2 sequences are LNHDA and SQIVND (reference sequence). This chain links TRBV19 with TRBJ1-4; 8 bases match TRBD1. Here the sequenced sample was PBMCs, taken around atezolizumab (anti-PD-L1) treatment. The clonotype comes from a man in his fifties or sixties with urothelial cancer. The CDR3 reads CASSIQGAGANEKLFF. The CDR3 bases are TGTGCCAGTAGTATACAGGGGGCAGGAGCTAATGAAAAACTGTTTTTT.